The T cell receptor (beta chain) under discussion was sequenced for a study of T cells in localized non-small cell lung cancer. Study findings and constraints: It remains possible that heterogeneity exists, since only one tumor region was sequenced. It was uninvolved adjacent lung that showed the highest T cell clonality, exceeding tumor.

J gave up 2 bases and V 3 bases, and 16 bases lay outside the gene matches. From germline, CDR1 is MNHNS and CDR2 SASEGT. The CDR3 length is 20 residues. Comment on this clone: Its antigen is as yet unknown.

TCRdb keeps only in-frame clones here, not all; method: immunoSEQ multiplex PCR. The sample has 30,000 to 35,000 clones, approximately 91% seen once. Sequencing was performed on peripheral blood, taken before any cancer treatment. J is TRBJ1-2 and V is TRBV6-1; 12 nucleotides agree with TRBD1. This TCR derives from a woman aged 40-69 years with stage I lung adenocarcinoma. The CDR3 loop reads CASSDPTRGTGGLTNYGYTF. The DNA of the CDR3 is TGTGCCAGCAGTGACCCCACGAGGGGGACAGGGGGCTTAACCAACTATGGCTACACCTTC.